This TCR beta chain was sequenced for a study of CXCR3-negative and CXCR3-positive naive CD8 T cells. Across the study: Sequencing yielded some 150 million TRB reads, roughly 1.5 +/- 0.3 million per library.

With UMI labels, 5' RACE was used to prepare the TRB cDNA libraries. One entry per CDR3 protein, without DNA, is what TCRdb gives after re-calling the 5' RACE reads. The sample table includes some 40,000 distinct CDR3 sequences. A word on this clonotype: Antigen specificity is unknown.

Germline CDR1 LNHDA, CDR2 SQIVND (reference sequence). The CDR3 is made up of 14 amino acids. Points from the study as a whole: Both naive subsets, CXCR3-negative and CXCR3-positive, displayed similar TRBV-TRBJ usage, unlike memory cells. Both of the naive subsets showed about the same high diversity, but memory CD8+ cells had much less.

The clonotype was recovered from a human donor in good health. Some clones in this sample may be carry-over from other donors' samples. The chain recombines TRBV19 with TRBJ1-1. The sequenced sample was memory CD8+ T cells from blood. The CDR3 is CASTHRPEGTEALF.